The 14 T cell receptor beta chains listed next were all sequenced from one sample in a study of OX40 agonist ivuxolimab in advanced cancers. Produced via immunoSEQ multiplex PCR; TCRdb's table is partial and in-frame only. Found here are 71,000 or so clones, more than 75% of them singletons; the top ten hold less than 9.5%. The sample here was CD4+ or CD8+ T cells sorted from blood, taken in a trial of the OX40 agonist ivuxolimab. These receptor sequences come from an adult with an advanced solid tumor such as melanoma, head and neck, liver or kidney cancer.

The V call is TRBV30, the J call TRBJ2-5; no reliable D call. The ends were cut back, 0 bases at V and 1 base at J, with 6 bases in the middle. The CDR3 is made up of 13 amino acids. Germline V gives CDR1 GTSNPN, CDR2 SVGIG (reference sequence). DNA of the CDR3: TGTGCCTGGAGTGTGTGGGGCCAAGAGACCCAGTACTTC. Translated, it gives CAWSVWGQETQYF.

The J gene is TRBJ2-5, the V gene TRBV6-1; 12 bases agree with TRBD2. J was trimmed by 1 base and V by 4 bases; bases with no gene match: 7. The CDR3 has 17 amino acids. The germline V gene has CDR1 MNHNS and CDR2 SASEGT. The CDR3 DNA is TGTGCCAGCAGTGTGTTCACTAGCGGGGGGATCCAAGAGACCCAGTACTTC. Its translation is CASSVFTSGGIQETQYF.

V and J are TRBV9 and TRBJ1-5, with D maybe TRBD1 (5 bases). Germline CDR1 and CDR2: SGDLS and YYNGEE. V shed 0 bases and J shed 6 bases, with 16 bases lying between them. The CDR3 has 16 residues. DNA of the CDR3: TGTGCCAGCAGCGTAGCCCTGGCCTCCGGGGGTCAGCCCCAGCATTTT. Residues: CASSVALASGGQPQHF.

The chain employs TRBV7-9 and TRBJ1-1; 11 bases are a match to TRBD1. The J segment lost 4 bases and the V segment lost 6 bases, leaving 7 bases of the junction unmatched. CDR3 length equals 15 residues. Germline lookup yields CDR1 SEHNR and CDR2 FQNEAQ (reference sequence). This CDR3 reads CASRRGQGVVTEAFF. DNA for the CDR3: TGTGCCAGCAGGCGGGGACAGGGGGTGGTCACTGAAGCTTTCTTT. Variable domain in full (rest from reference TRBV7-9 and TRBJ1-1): DTGVSQNPRHKITKRGQNVTFRCDPISEHNRLYWYRQTLGQGPEFLTYFQNEAQLEKSRLLSDRFSAERPKGSFSTLEIQRTEQGDSAMYLCASRRGQGVVTEAFFGQGTRLTVV.

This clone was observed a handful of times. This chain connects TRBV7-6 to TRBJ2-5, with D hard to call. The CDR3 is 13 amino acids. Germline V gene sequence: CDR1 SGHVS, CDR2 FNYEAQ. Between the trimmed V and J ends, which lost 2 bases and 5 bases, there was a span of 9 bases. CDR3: CASSLNLGETQYF. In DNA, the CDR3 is TGTGCCAGCAGCTTAAACCTGGGCGAGACCCAGTACTTC. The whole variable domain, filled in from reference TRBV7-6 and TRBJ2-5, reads GAGVSQSPRYKVTKRGQDVALRCDPISGHVSLYWYRQALGQGPEFLTYFNYEAQQDKSGLPNDRFSAERPEGSISTLTIQRTEQRDSAMYRCASSLNLGETQYFGPGTRLLVL.

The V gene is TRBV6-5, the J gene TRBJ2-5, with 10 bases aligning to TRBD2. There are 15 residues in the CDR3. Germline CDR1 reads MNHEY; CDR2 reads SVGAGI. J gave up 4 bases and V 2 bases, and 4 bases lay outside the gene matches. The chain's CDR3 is CASSYKRGGRETQYF. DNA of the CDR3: TGTGCCAGCAGTTACAAGCGGGGGGGCCGAGAGACCCAGTACTTC.

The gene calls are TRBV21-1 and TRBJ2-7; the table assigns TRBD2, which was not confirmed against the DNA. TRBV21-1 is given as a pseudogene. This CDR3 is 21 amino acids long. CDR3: CASSKGVSGLAGVYGSYEQYF. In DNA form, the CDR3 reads TGTGCCAGCAGCAAAGGGGTTAGTGGACTAGCGGGCGTCTATGGCTCCTACGAGCAGTACTTC.

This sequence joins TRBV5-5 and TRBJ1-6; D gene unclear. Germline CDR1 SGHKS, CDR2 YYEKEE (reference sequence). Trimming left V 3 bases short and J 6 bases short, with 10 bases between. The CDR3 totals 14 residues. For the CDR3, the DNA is TGTGCCAGCAGCTGGCGTCCAACTAATTCACCCCTCCACTTT. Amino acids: CASSWRPTNSPLHF.

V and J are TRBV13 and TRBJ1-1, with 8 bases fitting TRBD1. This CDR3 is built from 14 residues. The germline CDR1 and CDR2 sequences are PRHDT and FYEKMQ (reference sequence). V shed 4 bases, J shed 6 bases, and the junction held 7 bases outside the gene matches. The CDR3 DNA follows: TGTGCCAGCAGCTCTTACAGGGGGGAGGCTGAAGCTTTCTTT. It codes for CASSSYRGEAEAFF.

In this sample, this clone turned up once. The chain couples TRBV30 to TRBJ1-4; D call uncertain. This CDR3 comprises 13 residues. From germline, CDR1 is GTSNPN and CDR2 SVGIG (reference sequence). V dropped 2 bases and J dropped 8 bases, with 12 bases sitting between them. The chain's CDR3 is CAWSRTEGEKLFF. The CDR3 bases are TGTGCCTGGAGTCGGACGGAGGGCGAAAAACTGTTTTTT.

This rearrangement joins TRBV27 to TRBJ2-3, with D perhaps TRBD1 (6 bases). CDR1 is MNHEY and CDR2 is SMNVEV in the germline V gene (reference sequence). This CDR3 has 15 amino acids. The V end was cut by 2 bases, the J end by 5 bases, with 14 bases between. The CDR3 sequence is CASSLETGLGDTQYF. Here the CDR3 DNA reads TGTGCCAGCAGTTTAGAAACAGGGCTTGGAGATACGCAGTATTTT.

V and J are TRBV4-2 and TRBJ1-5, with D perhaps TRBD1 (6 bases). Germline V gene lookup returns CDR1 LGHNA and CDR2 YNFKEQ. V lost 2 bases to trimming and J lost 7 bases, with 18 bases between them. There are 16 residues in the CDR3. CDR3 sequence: CASSQPSGGNGQPQHF. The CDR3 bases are TGTGCCAGCAGCCAACCGTCCGGGGGCAATGGACAGCCCCAGCATTTT.

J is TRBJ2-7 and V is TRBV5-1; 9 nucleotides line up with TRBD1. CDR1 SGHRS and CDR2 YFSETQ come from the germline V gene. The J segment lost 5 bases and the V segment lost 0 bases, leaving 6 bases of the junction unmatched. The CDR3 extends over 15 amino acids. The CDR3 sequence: CASSLGTGGLHEQYF. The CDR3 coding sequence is TGCGCCAGCAGCTTGGGAACAGGGGGCCTCCACGAGCAGTACTTC. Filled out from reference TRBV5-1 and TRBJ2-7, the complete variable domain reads KAGVTQTPRYLIKTRGQQVTLSCSPISGHRSVSWYQQTPGQGLQFLFEYFSETQRNKGNFPGRFSGRQFSNSRSEMNVSTLELGDSALYLCASSLGTGGLHEQYFGPGTRLTVT.

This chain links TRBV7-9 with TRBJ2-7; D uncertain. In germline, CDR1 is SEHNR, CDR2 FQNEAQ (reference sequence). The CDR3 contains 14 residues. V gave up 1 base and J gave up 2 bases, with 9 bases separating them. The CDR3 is CASSLVDGTYEQYF. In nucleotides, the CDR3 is TGTGCCAGCAGCTTAGTGGACGGAACCTACGAGCAGTACTTC.